Each of the 32 T cell receptor beta chains below was sequenced from the same sample in a study of T-cell reconstitution after alpha-beta-depleted transplantation in children. Unique molecular identifiers were incorporated when the TCRbeta library was constructed. Via MiXCR, TCRdb re-called the PCR reads, giving one row per CDR3 protein. Here the sample spans about 420,000 distinct CDR3 sequences, about 16% being singletons. Material: PBMCs, mostly from graft donor cells, obtained 360 days after TCRalphabeta/CD19-depleted stem cell transplant. The receptors here all came from a boy younger than two who had a stem cell transplant for Wiskott-Aldrich syndrome, so the T cells may come from the graft donor.

This chain uses TRBV24-1 with TRBJ2-1; the D call may be TRBD1 or TRBD2 (5 bases each). This CDR3 is 13 amino acids long. V gave up 7 bases and J gave up 5 bases, with 11 bases separating them. The germline V gene has CDR1 KGHDR and CDR2 SFDVKD. The CDR3, as DNA: TGTGCCACCAGGACAGAGAGGGACAATGAGCAGTTCTTC. Amino acid sequence: CATRTERDNEQFF.

The V gene is TRBV7-6, the J gene TRBJ2-5, with TRBD2 matching 10 bases. The CDR3 covers 15 residues. V shed 1 base, J shed 5 bases, and the junction held 4 bases outside the gene matches. CDR1 is SGHVS, CDR2 FNYEAQ, per germline. In DNA form, the CDR3 reads TGTGCCAGCAGCTTAGGACTAGCGGGCCTGGAGACCCAGTACTTC. The encoded protein is CASSLGLAGLETQYF.

This clonotype was recorded a few times. The chain combines TRBV29-1 with TRBJ2-7; the D call may be TRBD1 or TRBD2 (5 bases each). The CDR3 spans 14 residues. The V end lost 5 bases, the J end lost 7 bases, and 21 bases lay between the germline ends. Looked up from germline, CDR1 is SQVTM and CDR2 is ANQGSEA. CDR3 in amino acids: CSVSGTIALGEQYF. In nucleotides, the CDR3 is TGCAGCGTTTCCGGGACCATCGCCTTGGGGGAGCAGTACTTC.

V is TRBV7-9 and J is TRBJ2-7; no clear D. With 1 base removed from V and 2 bases from J, the gap between germline ends came to 15 bases. The germline gives CDR1 SEHNR, CDR2 FQNEAQ (reference sequence). The CDR3 contains 16 residues. This CDR3 reads CASSLGLAPSAYEQYF. Here the CDR3 DNA reads TGTGCCAGCAGCTTAGGACTGGCCCCGTCGGCCTACGAGCAGTACTTC.

This clonotype was counted ten times or more. V and J are TRBV7-6 and TRBJ2-3; no clear D gene. Per the germline V gene, CDR1 is SGHVS and CDR2 is FNYEAQ. V was trimmed by 5 bases and J by 2 bases, leaving 8 bases between them. The CDR3 is 13 residues long. The CDR3, as DNA: TGTGCCAGCAGCGCCTACCTCACAGATACGCAGTATTTT. Its protein is CASSAYLTDTQYF.

This clonotype was counted between two and nine times. The chain is built from TRBV12-3 or TRBV12-4 and TRBJ2-4, with D perhaps being TRBD1 or TRBD2 (5 bases each). V was pared by 1 base and J by 8 bases, with 9 bases between. CDR3 length equals 13 residues. The CDR3 spells CASSLGGIYIQYF. In nucleotides, the CDR3 is TGTGCCAGCAGTTTAGGGGGGATTTACATTCAGTACTTC.

The genes are TRBV6-5 and TRBJ2-1; TRBD2 is a possible D gene (5 bases). V lost 0 bases and J lost 1, with 10 bases in between. The CDR3 is made up of 16 amino acids. CDR1 MNHEY and CDR2 SVGAGI come from the germline V gene. The CDR3 is CASSYSKDFSYNEQFF. CDR3 sequence (DNA): TGTGCCAGCAGTTACTCGAAGGACTTTTCCTACAATGAGCAGTTCTTC.

This chain uses TRBV2 with TRBJ2-6; D unresolved. V lost 3 bases to trimming and J lost 0 bases, with 9 bases between them. Germline loops: CDR1 SNHLY, CDR2 FYNNEI. The CDR3 extends over 16 amino acids. The CDR3 bases are TGTGCCAGCAGTGAGTCTGGCCTCTCTGGGGCCAACGTCCTGACTTTC. As protein: CASSESGLSGANVLTF.

Comment on this clonotype: The junction departs from germline at one end; a sequencing error may be responsible. The rearrangement joins TRBV28 to TRBJ2-4, with a weak D call TRBD1 (8 bases). This CDR3 is 15 amino acids long. Germline-derived CDR1 and CDR2 are MDHEN and SYDVKM. CDR3 region: CASSLHPQGANGGDF. The CDR3 nucleotides are TGTGCCAGCAGCCTCCATCCTCAGGGGGCGAATGGGGGGGACTTC. Combining the CDR3 with reference TRBV28 and TRBJ2-4 gives the whole variable domain DVKVTQSSRYLVKRTGEKVFLECVQDMDHENMFWYRQDPGLGLRLIYFSYDVKMKEKGDIPEGYSVSREKKERFSLILESASTNQTSMYLCASSLHPQGANGGDFGAGTRLSVL.

This clonotype appeared a few times. The V and J genes are TRBV12-3 or TRBV12-4 and TRBJ2-5; possibly TRBD2 for D (6 bases). Trimming shortened V by 2 bases and J by 1 base, and 11 bases separated the two germline ends. The CDR3 contains 15 residues. The chain's CDR3 is CASSLRRDRQETQYF. CDR3 coding DNA: TGTGCCAGCAGTTTACGGCGGGACCGCCAAGAGACCCAGTACTTC.

This clonotype was picked up a small number of times. The rearrangement uses TRBV4-1 and TRBJ2-1; no definite D call. The CDR3 has 11 residues. CDR1 is MGHRA and CDR2 is YSYEKL in the germline V gene. V was trimmed by 6 bases and J by 4 bases, leaving 4 bases between them. CDR3 region: CASRRYNEQFF. The CDR3 DNA is TGCGCCAGCAGACGGTACAATGAGCAGTTCTTC.

In its sample, this clonotype was seen a few times. The chain carries TRBV7-2 and TRBJ2-3; no reliable D call. This CDR3 is 13 amino acids long. V lost 4 bases and J 2 bases, leaving 7 bases between the germline ends. The germline CDR1 and CDR2 sequences are SGHTA and FQGNSA. CDR3: CASSSQATDTQYF. CDR3 bases: TGTGCCAGCAGCTCCCAGGCCACAGATACGCAGTATTTT.

The sample holds a few counts of this clonotype. The chain couples TRBV29-1 to TRBJ2-5; D gene ambiguous. V was trimmed by 4 bases and J by 1 base, leaving 7 bases between them. Per the germline V gene, CDR1 is SQVTM and CDR2 is ANQGSEA. CDR3 size: 12 residues. In DNA, the CDR3 is TGCAGCGTTGTAGGGATCCAAGAGACCCAGTACTTC. This sequence encodes CSVVGIQETQYF. Filled out from reference TRBV29-1 and TRBJ2-5, the complete variable domain reads SAVISQKPSRDICQRGTSLTIQCQVDSQVTMMFWYRQQPGQSLTLIATANQGSEATYESGFVIDKFPISRPNLTFSTLTVSNMSPEDSSIYLCSVVGIQETQYFGPGTRLLVL.

The chain has TRBV6-1 and TRBJ2-5; TRBD2 matches at 12 bases. The V gene end was trimmed by 5 bases and the J gene end by 2 bases; junction bases not matched to a gene: 9. The CDR3 is made up of 17 amino acids. CDR1 is MNHNS and CDR2 is SASEGT in the germline V gene. In DNA form, the CDR3 reads TGTGCCAGCAGTCGTAGACCGGGACTAGCGGGTCAAGAGACCCAGTACTTC. Its protein product is CASSRRPGLAGQETQYF.

This clonotype was found a few times. The chain employs TRBV9 and TRBJ2-5; 14 nucleotides line up with TRBD2. Germline values: CDR1 SGDLS, CDR2 YYNGEE. CDR3 length: 20 amino acids. Unmatched junction bases numbered 18, after V lost 3 bases and J lost 5 bases. The CDR3 loop reads CASSEIPGTSGSVLGETQYF. The CDR3 DNA follows: TGTGCCAGCAGCGAGATCCCCGGGACTAGCGGGAGTGTTTTGGGTGAGACCCAGTACTTC.

The V and J genes are TRBV6-1 and TRBJ2-2, with D unclear. V was shortened by 1 base and J by 3 bases, with 9 bases between the two germline ends. The CDR3 runs 15 residues. In germline, CDR1 is MNHNS, CDR2 SASEGT. The CDR3 coding sequence is TGTGCCAGCAGTGAAGTAATTCGGGACACCGGGGAGCTGTTTTTT. Its protein product is CASSEVIRDTGELFF.

This clonotype appeared a few times. The rearrangement links TRBV4-3 to TRBJ2-1; TRBD2 aligns across 14 bases. The CDR3 totals 17 residues. The J segment lost 7 bases and the V segment lost 2 bases, leaving 7 bases of the junction unmatched. Germline lookup yields CDR1 LGHNA and CDR2 YSLEER. CDR3 protein: CASSQQLGLAGGNEQFF. CDR3 nucleotides: TGCGCCAGCAGCCAACAGCTCGGACTAGCGGGAGGAAATGAGCAGTTCTTC.

The chain links TRBV29-1 to TRBJ2-5, with D tentatively TRBD1 (5 bases). CDR1 and CDR2 from the germline V gene are SQVTM and ANQGSEA. CDR3 length: 15 residues. V shed 1 base and J shed 1 base, with 13 bases lying between them. CDR3 sequence: CSVEARGWPQETQYF. The CDR3 DNA reads as TGCAGCGTTGAAGCTAGGGGATGGCCCCAAGAGACCCAGTACTTC.

This clonotype has only a few counts. The chain has TRBV12-3 or TRBV12-4 and TRBJ2-2; D is possibly TRBD2 (5 bases). V was cut by 6 bases and J by 6 bases, with 17 bases left in between. The CDR3 sequence is 15 residues long. CDR3 coding DNA: TGTGCCAGCAGCCTTAGGAGGAGATACCCCGGGGAGCTGTTTTTT. As protein: CASSLRRRYPGELFF.

The rearrangement uses TRBV20-1 and TRBJ1-5, with D tentatively TRBD1 (5 bases). Germline V gives CDR1 DFQATT, CDR2 SNEGSKA (reference sequence). Trimming cost V 6 bases and J 5 bases, with 23 bases left between them. The CDR3 is made up of 16 amino acids. The CDR3 nucleotides are TGCAGTGCCGCCGATGTTCAGGGCCTCTCTTATCAGCCCCAGCATTTT. Protein: CSAADVQGLSYQPQHF.

This clonotype was seen a handful of times. In DNA, the CDR3 is TGTGCCAGCAGTCCGCAGGTTTCGGATCAGCCCCAGCATTTT. Translated: CASSPQVSDQPQHF. The chain has TRBV27 and TRBJ1-5; no reliable D call. The CDR3 is 14 residues long. Trimming removed 5 bases at V and 5 bases at J, with 13 bases between. The V gene's germline CDR1 is MNHEY and CDR2 SMNVEV (reference sequence).

This clonotype was detected only a few times. At one end the junction does not follow the germline gene, possibly because of a read error. The J gene is TRBJ2-1, the V gene TRBV24-1; 11 nucleotides agree with TRBD2. This CDR3 spans 16 amino acids. Per germline, CDR1 KGHDR and CDR2 SFDVKD. The CDR3 DNA follows: TGTGCCACCCGTGACCTTAGCGGGGGGGCGTACAATGAGCAGTTCTTC. Its protein product is CATRDLSGGAYNEQFF.

This clonotype turned up a few times. J is TRBJ2-2 and V is TRBV3-1, with D possibly being TRBD1 or TRBD2 (5 bases each). In germline, CDR1 is LGHDT, CDR2 YNNKEL (reference sequence). Trimming shortened V by 2 bases and J by 4 bases, and 14 bases separated the two germline ends. The CDR3 loop spans 16 amino acids. The CDR3 coding sequence is TGTGCCAGCAGCCAACGGTGGGGGAGCACCACCGGGGAGCTGTTTTTT. It encodes CASSQRWGSTTGELFF.

This clonotype has a count of ten or more. This chain links TRBV6-2 or TRBV6-3 with TRBJ2-2, with D possibly matching TRBD1 (5 bases). The V gene's germline CDR1 is MNHEY and CDR2 SVGEGT. There are 13 residues in the CDR3. V was shortened by 7 bases and J by 4 bases, with 10 bases between the two germline ends. The CDR3 here is CASTPRGTGELFF. The DNA for the CDR3 is TGTGCCAGCACACCTAGGGGCACCGGGGAGCTGTTTTTT.

This clonotype has more than one count but fewer than ten. V is TRBV21-1 and J is TRBJ2-1; TRBD1, the table's D call, lacks a check against the DNA. TRBV21-1 is a pseudogene. The CDR3 loop spans 14 amino acids. Here the CDR3 reads CASSKGGLRNEQFF. The CDR3 DNA is TGTGCCAGCAGCAAAGGGGGCCTGAGGAATGAGCAGTTCTTC.

The rearrangement joins TRBV12-3 or TRBV12-4 to TRBJ2-7, with unresolved D. V lost 3 bases, J lost 1 base, and 7 bases lay in between. CDR3 length: 13 amino acids. The CDR3 spells CASSFRVSYEQYF. The CDR3 coding sequence is TGTGCCAGCAGTTTTAGGGTTTCCTACGAGCAGTACTTC.

In nucleotides, the CDR3 is TGTGCCAGCAGTTTTTTACAGGCCTACGAGCAGTACTTC. This gives the protein CASSFLQAYEQYF. V is TRBV28 and J is TRBJ2-7; maybe TRBD1 (5 bases). The CDR3 extends over 13 amino acids. Germline loops: CDR1 MDHEN, CDR2 SYDVKM. The ends were cut back, 3 bases at V and 2 bases at J, with 8 bases in the middle.

The chain employs TRBV24-1 and TRBJ2-3; 7 positions agree with TRBD2. Per the germline V gene, CDR1 is KGHDR and CDR2 is SFDVKD. CDR3 length equals 17 residues. The ends lost 1 base at V and 6 bases at J; junction bases unmatched: 12. The CDR3 nucleotides are TGTGCCACCAGTGATTTTAGCGGGCCCAAGTATAGGGATACGCAGTATTTT. The encoded protein is CATSDFSGPKYRDTQYF.

This clonotype has a handful of counts. The V and J genes are TRBV12-3 or TRBV12-4 and TRBJ2-7; 14 bases fit TRBD2. The CDR3 covers 16 residues. V was clipped by 5 bases and J by 4 bases; unmatched bases: 7. CDR3 in DNA: TGTGCCAGCAGTCTTCCGGGACTAGCGGGAGTTTACGAGCAGTACTTC. Translation: CASSLPGLAGVYEQYF.

V and J are TRBV5-6 and TRBJ2-3; D is ambiguous. The CDR3 totals 13 residues. Germline lookup yields CDR1 SGHDT and CDR2 YYEEEE. V lost 4 bases and J lost 4, with 10 bases in between. The CDR3 region is CASSPGWADTQYF. CDR3 DNA sequence: TGTGCCAGCAGCCCTGGATGGGCAGATACGCAGTATTTT.

In this sample, this clonotype turned up a few times. The rearrangement joins TRBV6-2 or TRBV6-3 to TRBJ2-7; 8 bases fit TRBD1. The CDR3 spans 14 residues. V was clipped by 2 bases and J by 5 bases; unmatched bases: 5. Germline CDR1 and CDR2: MNHEY and SVGEGT. This chain's CDR3 is CASSYPGGAHEQYF. The CDR3 DNA reads TGTGCCAGCAGTTACCCAGGGGGCGCCCACGAGCAGTACTTC.

The V call is TRBV5-1, the J call TRBJ2-1; 13 nucleotides line up with TRBD2. The germline V gene encodes CDR1 SGHRS and CDR2 YFSETQ. The CDR3 is 15 residues long. V lost 2 bases to trimming and J lost 8 bases; unmatched junction nucleotides: 4. The chain's CDR3 is CASSLLAGGPDEQFF. CDR3 bases: TGCGCCAGCAGCTTACTAGCGGGGGGGCCGGATGAGCAGTTCTTC.